Listed below are T cell receptor beta chains from one sample, sequenced in a study of blood T cells in healthy people across ages. MiXCR, applied by TCRdb to the 5' RACE reads, yields one record per CDR3 protein. The sample records about 670,000 distinct CDR3 sequences, 52% being singletons. Material for sequencing was blood. These receptors all come from a woman aged 80 or older in good health. The CDR3 runs from the conserved cysteine through the conserved F or W. D genes are given only for firm matches. Clone size appears in some rows only: once, few, many, or a class for an expanded clone.

>TRBJ1-6|TRBV5-1|-|-
TGCGCCAGCAGCTTCGGGAACACCAATTCACCCCTCCACTTT
CASSFGNTNSPLHF
>TRBJ1-1|TRBV7-9|-|few
TGTGCCAGCAGCTTAGCGTTCGGGTCGGGCACTGAAGCTTTCTTT
CASSLAFGSGTEAFF
>TRBJ2-1|TRBV29-1|TRBD2|-
TGCAGCGTTGAGGGCGGGAGCGTCTCCTACAATGAGCAGTTCTTC
CSVEGGSVSYNEQFF
>TRBJ2-3|TRBV4-1|TRBD2|many
TGCGCCAGCAGCCGACGCCCGGGGGGTCGGTCAGATACGCAGTATTTT
CASSRRPGGRSDTQYF
>TRBJ2-1|TRBV27|TRBD2|-
TGTGCCAGCAACCCAACTAGCGGGAGTTTTCATGAGCAGTTCTTC
CASNPTSGSFHEQFF
>TRBJ1-5|TRBV6-5|-|-
TGTGCCAGCAGCGGCACAGGGAGAGGCAATCAGCCCCAGCATTTT
CASSGTGRGNQPQHF
>TRBJ2-1|TRBV6-6|-|many
TGTGCCAGCAGCCGCCTAGGGAGTAGTGTCTATGAGCAGTTCTTC
CASSRLGSSVYEQFF
>TRBJ2-5|TRBV11-1|TRBD1|-
TGTGCCAGCAGCGTCGACAGGGGGCGATTTCAGTACTTC
CASSVDRGRFQYF
>TRBJ2-7|TRBV12-3/TRBV12-4|-|-
TGTGCCAGCAGTCTAACCGTCAGGAGCTCCTACAATGAGCAGTACTTC
CASSLTVRSSYNEQYF
>TRBJ2-3|TRBV12-3/TRBV12-4|-|-
TGTGCCAGCAGCGGGACAAGAGACCGCACAGATACGCAGTATTTT
CASSGTRDRTDTQYF
>TRBJ1-2|TRBV2|-|-
TGTGTCAGCAGTGAAAGGAGGTACTATGGCTACACCTTC
CVSSERRYYGYTF
>TRBJ1-2|TRBV12-3/TRBV12-4|-|many
TGTGCCAGCAGTTTACCAGGAGGCTACACCTTC
CASSLPGGYTF
>TRBJ2-1|TRBV5-5|TRBD2|many
TGTGCCAGCAGCGGGACTAGCGGGGGGGCCGGGTCATACAATGAGCAGTTCTTC
CASSGTSGGAGSYNEQFF
>TRBJ2-3|TRBV2|-|many
TGTGCCAGCACCGAAGCGGGCCTCACAGATACGCAGTATTTT
CASTEAGLTDTQYF
>TRBJ2-5|TRBV2|-|once
TGTGCCAGCGGTGGGAGCTATACTGAGCAGTACTTC
CASGGSYTEQYF
>TRBJ2-7|TRBV6-6|TRBD1|-
TGTGCCAGCAGTTACTCGGACAGGCACTCCTACAATGAGCAGTACTTC
CASSYSDRHSYNEQYF
>TRBJ2-1|TRBV9|TRBD1|many
TGTGCCAGCAGCACTGGGACAGTGGTGAATGAGCAGTTCTTC
CASSTGTVVNEQFF
>TRBJ1-5|TRBV4-1|-|many
TGCGCCAGCAGCCAAGATTCCGGGGGCAGTCAGCCCCAGCATTTT
CASSQDSGGSQPQHF
>TRBJ2-1|TRBV6-5|-|-
TGTGCCAGCAACCAGGGTGGCTCCTACAATGAGCAGTTCTTC
CASNQGGSYNEQFF
>TRBJ2-1|TRBV5-1|-|many
TGCGCCAGCAGCTTGGATGTAGCGGTTTACAATGAGCAGTTCTTC
CASSLDVAVYNEQFF
>TRBJ1-5|TRBV7-9|TRBD1|many
TGTGCCAGCAGCCCCAGGACAGGGTTTGATCAGCCCCAGCATTTT
CASSPRTGFDQPQHF
>TRBJ2-7|TRBV7-6|-|many
TGTGCCAGCAGCTTAGGCGTAGGGGGCTCCTACGAGCAGTACTTC
CASSLGVGGSYEQYF